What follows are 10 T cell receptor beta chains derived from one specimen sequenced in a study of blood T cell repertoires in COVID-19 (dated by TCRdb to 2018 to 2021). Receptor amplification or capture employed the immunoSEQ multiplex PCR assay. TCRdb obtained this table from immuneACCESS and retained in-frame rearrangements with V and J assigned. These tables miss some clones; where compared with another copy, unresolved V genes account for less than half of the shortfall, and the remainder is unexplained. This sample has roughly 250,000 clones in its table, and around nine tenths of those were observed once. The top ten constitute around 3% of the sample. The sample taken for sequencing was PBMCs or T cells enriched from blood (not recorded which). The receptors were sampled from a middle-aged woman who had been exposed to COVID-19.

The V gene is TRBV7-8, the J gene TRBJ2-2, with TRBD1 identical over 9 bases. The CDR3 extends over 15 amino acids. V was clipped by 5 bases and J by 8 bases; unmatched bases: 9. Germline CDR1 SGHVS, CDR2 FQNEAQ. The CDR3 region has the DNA TGTGCCAGCAGCCAACGCCGGGACAGGGTAGGGGAGCTGTTTTTT. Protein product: CASSQRRDRVGELFF.

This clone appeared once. CDR3 DNA: TGTGCCACGACGGGACAGGGAGATACTAATCAGCCCCAGCATTTT. Amino acids: CATTGQGDTNQPQHF. V gene TRBV10-3 combines with J gene TRBJ1-5; TRBD1 aligns across 9 bases. The V gene's germline CDR1 is ENHRY and CDR2 SYGVKD. The V and J ends lost 10 bases and 4 bases, in that order; junction bases with no gene match: 11. The CDR3 is made up of 15 amino acids.

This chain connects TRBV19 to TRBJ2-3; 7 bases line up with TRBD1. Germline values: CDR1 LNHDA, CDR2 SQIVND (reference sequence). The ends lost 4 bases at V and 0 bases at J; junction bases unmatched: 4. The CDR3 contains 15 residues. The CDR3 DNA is TGTGCCAGTAGTAGGGGGACAGCTAGCACAGATACGCAGTATTTT. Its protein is CASSRGTASTDTQYF.

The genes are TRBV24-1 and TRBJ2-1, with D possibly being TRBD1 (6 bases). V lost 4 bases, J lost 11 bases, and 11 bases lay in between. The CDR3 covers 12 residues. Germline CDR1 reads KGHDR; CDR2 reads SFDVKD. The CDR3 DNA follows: TGTGCCACCAGTGACGCCGGACAGAAGCAGTTCTTC. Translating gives CATSDAGQKQFF.

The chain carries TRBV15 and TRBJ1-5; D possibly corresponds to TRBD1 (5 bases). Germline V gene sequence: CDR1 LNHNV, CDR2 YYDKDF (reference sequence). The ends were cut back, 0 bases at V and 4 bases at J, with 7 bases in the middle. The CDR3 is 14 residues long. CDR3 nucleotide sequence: TGTGCCACCAGCAGAGACGGGGGGAATCAGCCCCAGCATTTT. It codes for CATSRDGGNQPQHF.

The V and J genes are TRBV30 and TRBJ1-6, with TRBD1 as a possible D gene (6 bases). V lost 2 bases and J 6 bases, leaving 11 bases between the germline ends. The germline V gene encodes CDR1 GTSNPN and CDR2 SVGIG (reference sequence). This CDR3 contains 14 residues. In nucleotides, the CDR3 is TGTGCCTGGAGTTACAGGGAGCGTAATTCACCCCTCCACTTT. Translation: CAWSYRERNSPLHF.

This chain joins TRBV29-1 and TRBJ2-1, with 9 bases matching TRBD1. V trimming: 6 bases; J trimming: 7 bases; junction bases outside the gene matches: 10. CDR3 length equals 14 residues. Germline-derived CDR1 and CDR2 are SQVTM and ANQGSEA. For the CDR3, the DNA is TGCAGCGTCCCCGGGACAGGGATCTTTAATGAGCAGTTCTTC. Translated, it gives CSVPGTGIFNEQFF.

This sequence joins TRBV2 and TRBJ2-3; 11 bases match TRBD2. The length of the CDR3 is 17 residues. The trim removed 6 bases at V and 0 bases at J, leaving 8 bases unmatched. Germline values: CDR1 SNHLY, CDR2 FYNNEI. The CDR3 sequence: CASRLKTSGTSTDTQYF. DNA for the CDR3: TGTGCCAGCAGACTAAAGACTAGCGGGACCAGCACAGATACGCAGTATTTT. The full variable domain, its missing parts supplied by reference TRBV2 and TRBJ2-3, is EPEVTQTPSHQVTQMGQEVILRCVPISNHLYFYWYRQILGQKVEFLVSFYNNEISEKSEIFDDQFSVERPDGSNFTLKIRSTKLEDSAMYFCASRLKTSGTSTDTQYFGPGTRLTVL.

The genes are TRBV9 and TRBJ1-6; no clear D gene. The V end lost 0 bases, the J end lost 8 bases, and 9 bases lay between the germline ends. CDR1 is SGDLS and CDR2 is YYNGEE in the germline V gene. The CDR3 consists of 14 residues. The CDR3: CASSVVGSHSPLHF. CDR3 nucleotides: TGTGCCAGCAGCGTAGTAGGGAGCCATTCACCCCTCCACTTT.

The CDR3: CASSVRQGTGDSPLHF. For the CDR3, the DNA is TGTGCCAGCAGTGTAAGACAGGGGACAGGGGATTCACCCCTCCACTTT. The chain links TRBV6-1 to TRBJ1-6; 10 positions agree with TRBD1. Trimming at V came to 4 bases and at J to 8 bases, leaving 8 bases not matched to a gene. CDR1 and CDR2 (germline): MNHNS, SASEGT. The CDR3 consists of 16 residues.